These 22 T cell receptor beta chains originate from one sample sequenced in a study of blood T cell repertoires in COVID-19. Data came from immunoSEQ multiplex PCR; TCRdb stores just in-frame clones and leaves some out. The data contain some 90,000 clones, less than 90% of them singletons. The specimen was peripheral blood. The receptors come from a human donor in a cohort sampled during active COVID-19.

V and J are TRBV19 and TRBJ2-7; perhaps TRBD1 as D (5 bases). Trimming removed 1 base at V and 6 bases at J, with 10 bases between. This CDR3 has 13 amino acids. CDR1 and CDR2 (germline): LNHDA, SQIVND (reference sequence). This CDR3 reads CASSIGQGIEQYF. The CDR3 coding sequence is TGTGCCAGTAGTATAGGGCAGGGCATCGAGCAGTACTTC.

This clone was observed once. The chain combines TRBV5-1 with TRBJ2-1; unclear D gene. The V gene's germline CDR1 is SGHRS and CDR2 YFSETQ. CDR3 length: 15 residues. The V end lost 0 bases, the J end lost 0 bases, and 7 bases lay between the germline ends. In DNA form, the CDR3 reads TGCGCCAGCAGCTTGGGCGCGAGCTCCTACAATGAGCAGTTCTTC. Protein: CASSLGASSYNEQFF.

This chain connects TRBV3-1 (or the pseudogene TRBV3-2) to TRBJ1-2; D remains ambiguous. Germline CDR1 and CDR2: LGHDT and YNNKEL (reference sequence). The CDR3 length is 15 residues. Trimming shortened V by 0 bases and J by 4 bases, and 12 bases separated the two germline ends. The CDR3, as DNA: TGTGCCAGCAGCCAAGATCTGATATCCGGCTATGGCTACACCTTC. Encoded protein: CASSQDLISGYGYTF.

The V gene is TRBV5-1, the J gene TRBJ1-6, with TRBD1 matching 8 bases. The germline gives CDR1 SGHRS, CDR2 YFSETQ. After removal of 1 base from V and 8 bases from J, the junction contained 2 bases not matched to a gene. CDR3 length equals 14 residues. The CDR3 sequence is CASSLKTGDSPLHF. The CDR3 region has the DNA TGCGCCAGCAGCTTGAAGACAGGGGATTCACCCCTCCACTTT.

V is TRBV7-2 and J is TRBJ1-2; D not resolved. The length of the CDR3 is 14 residues. Germline values: CDR1 SGHTA, CDR2 FQGNSA. Trimming left V 10 bases short and J 0 bases short, with 15 bases between. The CDR3 coding sequence is TGTGCCACCGTCACCCCGGGAGCTAACTATGGCTACACCTTC. It encodes CATVTPGANYGYTF.

The chain links TRBV19 to TRBJ2-5; the D gene is possibly TRBD1 (5 bases). The length of the CDR3 is 13 residues. Looked up from germline, CDR1 is LNHDA and CDR2 is SQIVND (reference sequence). V was clipped by 5 bases and J by 1 base, with 8 bases between them. The CDR3 is CASSLTAQETQYF. As DNA, the CDR3 is TGTGCCAGTAGTCTGACAGCCCAAGAGACCCAGTACTTC.

The V and J genes are TRBV5-8 and TRBJ1-2; 7 nucleotides line up with TRBD1. The CDR3 has 14 amino acids. Germline V gene data show CDR1 as SGHTS and CDR2 as YDEGEE. J was trimmed by 7 bases and V by 0 bases; bases with no gene match: 6. CDR3 sequence reads: CASSLDRGLIGYTF. DNA for the CDR3: TGTGCCAGCAGCTTGGACAGGGGCCTAATTGGCTACACCTTC.

This sequence joins TRBV15 and TRBJ2-7; possibly TRBD2 for D (6 bases). The germline CDR1 and CDR2 sequences are LNHNV and YYDKDF (reference sequence). Trimming took 4 bases from V and 2 from J, leaving 12 bases between them. The CDR3 has 14 residues. The CDR3 DNA reads as TGTGCCACCAGCACCCTTAGCGGACCCTACGAGCAGTACTTC. As protein: CATSTLSGPYEQYF.

The chain uses TRBV11-2 and TRBJ2-5; possibly TRBD1 for D (6 bases). The V end was cut by 0 bases, the J end by 5 bases, with 7 bases between. The CDR3 sequence is 13 residues long. CDR1 is SGHAT, CDR2 FQNNGV, per germline. CDR3 nucleotides: TGTGCCAGCAGCTTAGAGAGGGGGGAGACCCAGTACTTC. This encodes CASSLERGETQYF.

J is TRBJ1-2 and V is TRBV28; a possible D gene is TRBD1 (6 bases). CDR3 size: 14 residues. Trimming pared 4 bases from V and 5 bases from J, leaving 14 bases between. Per the germline V gene, CDR1 is MDHEN and CDR2 is SYDVKM. The CDR3 region is CASSWWTEYYGYTF. CDR3 sequence (DNA): TGTGCCAGCAGTTGGTGGACAGAATATTATGGCTACACCTTC.

The CDR3 is CASSPEGQGEKLFF. The CDR3 DNA is TGTGCCAGCAGCCCCGAAGGGCAGGGTGAAAAACTGTTTTTT. V gene TRBV5-5 combines with J gene TRBJ1-4; D is perhaps TRBD1 (5 bases). The CDR3 consists of 14 residues. Per germline, CDR1 SGHKS and CDR2 YYEKEE (reference sequence). V was clipped by 4 bases and J by 7 bases, with 14 bases between them.

This sequence joins TRBV14 and TRBJ2-7, with D perhaps TRBD1 (5 bases). Trimming left V 1 base short and J 6 bases short, with 7 bases between. The length of the CDR3 is 12 residues. Germline V gene data show CDR1 as SGHDN and CDR2 as FVKESK. CDR3 amino acids: CASSQGRAEQYF. The DNA for the CDR3 is TGTGCCAGCAGCCAAGGCAGGGCCGAGCAGTACTTC.

CDR3 sequence (DNA): TGTGCCACCGAGGCCAGGGGATCTTTTCAAGAGACCCAGTACTTC. Protein product: CATEARGSFQETQYF. V gene TRBV24-1 combines with J gene TRBJ2-5; TRBD1 might be the D (6 bases). The CDR3 totals 15 residues. Trimming removed 9 bases at V and 2 bases at J, with 18 bases between. Per the germline V gene, CDR1 is KGHDR and CDR2 is SFDVKD.

The V call is TRBV4-3, the J call TRBJ1-2; TRBD1 matches at 7 bases. This CDR3 is built from 16 residues. Per the germline V gene, CDR1 is LGHNA and CDR2 is YSLEER. The ends lost 0 bases at V and 1 base at J; junction bases unmatched: 5. The CDR3 loop is CASSQEPRQGNYGYTF. The CDR3 region has the DNA TGCGCCAGCAGCCAAGAACCACGACAGGGTAACTATGGCTACACCTTC.

This sequence joins TRBV5-4 and TRBJ2-7; TRBD2 aligns across 8 bases. The CDR3 sequence is 16 residues long. Trimming cost V 3 bases and J 7 bases; bases outside gene matches: 15. CDR1 and CDR2 (germline): SGHNT, YYREEE (reference sequence). The CDR3: CASSSGGGTRWWEQYF. The CDR3 bases are TGTGCCAGCAGCTCTGGGGGTGGGACTAGATGGTGGGAGCAGTACTTC.

DNA of the CDR3: TGTGCCAGCAGCAATGAGGGTAACACTGAAGCTTTCTTT. Translated, it gives CASSNEGNTEAFF. The genes are TRBV2 and TRBJ1-1; unclear D gene. The CDR3 spans 13 residues. V was cut by 6 bases and J by 2 bases, with 10 bases left in between. The germline CDR1 and CDR2 sequences are SNHLY and FYNNEI.

This clone turned up a few times. The chain employs TRBV2 and TRBJ2-3, with 7 bases that match TRBD1. This CDR3 region has 13 residues. Germline CDR1 and CDR2: SNHLY and FYNNEI. Trimming removed 10 bases from V and 4 bases from J; junction bases left unmatched: 8. The CDR3 spells CATHRGPPDTQYF. CDR3 nucleotide sequence: TGTGCCACTCACAGGGGACCCCCAGATACGCAGTATTTT.

The chain links TRBV5-8 to TRBJ1-2; D is possibly TRBD1 (6 bases). The CDR3 runs 13 residues. The germline V and J ends were trimmed by 4 bases and 8 bases, with 15 bases remaining between them. Germline V gene data show CDR1 as SGHTS and CDR2 as YDEGEE. The CDR3 DNA reads as TGTGCCAGCAGCCAAACAGGGACCTCGGGCTACACCTTC. Its translation is CASSQTGTSGYTF.

V and J are TRBV2 and TRBJ2-7; TRBD2 aligns across 8 bases. This CDR3 has 14 amino acids. The germline V gene has CDR1 SNHLY and CDR2 FYNNEI. The V segment lost 7 bases and the J segment 1 base; nucleotides outside the gene matches: 6. Here the CDR3 reads CASTEAGASYEQYF. The DNA for the CDR3 is TGTGCCAGCACCGAAGCGGGAGCTTCCTACGAGCAGTACTTC.

This clone has a handful of counts. The J gene is TRBJ1-3, the V gene TRBV5-5; 7 positions match TRBD1. This CDR3 spans 18 amino acids. Germline CDR1 SGHKS, CDR2 YYEKEE (reference sequence). Losses at the gene ends were 4 bases for V and 0 bases for J; bases not matched to a gene: 13. CDR3 protein: CASSVLPGQKNSGNTIYF. In nucleotides, the CDR3 is TGTGCCAGCAGCGTTCTACCGGGACAGAAGAACTCTGGAAACACCATATATTTT.

The V and J genes are TRBV6-5 and TRBJ2-7; TRBD2 agrees at 8 bases. Trimming removed 7 bases from V and 2 bases from J; junction bases left unmatched: 10. Germline V gene sequence: CDR1 MNHEY, CDR2 SVGAGI. The CDR3 loop spans 15 amino acids. The CDR3 loop is CASTSQWGLAYEQYF. CDR3 DNA: TGTGCCAGCACCTCTCAGTGGGGACTAGCCTACGAGCAGTACTTC.

This clone was picked up one time. V gene TRBV12-3 or TRBV12-4 combines with J gene TRBJ2-3; D might be TRBD2 (6 bases). V gave up 6 bases and J gave up 4 bases, with 8 bases separating them. This CDR3 has 12 residues. CDR3 nucleotides: TGTGCCAGCAGCCGACTAGCAGATACGCAGTATTTT. As protein: CASSRLADTQYF.